These 25 T cell receptor beta chains were all obtained from the same sample, sequenced in a study of early T cells in non-severe SARS-CoV-2 infection. One entry per CDR3 protein results from TCRdb running MiXCR on the 5' RACE reads. The table has about 98,000 distinct CDR3 sequences, approximately 10% seen once. The sequenced material came from whole blood. The receptors stem from an adult who was a healthcare worker with PCR-confirmed SARS-CoV-2 infection or an uninfected control (not recorded which).

The chain employs TRBV11-2 and TRBJ1-6; D is undetermined. This CDR3 is 15 amino acids long. The germline CDR1 and CDR2 sequences are SGHAT and FQNNGV. With 10 bases removed from V and 5 bases from J, the gap between germline ends came to 18 bases. DNA for the CDR3: TGTGCCACCTCCCCTCGACGTGAGAATAATTCACCCCTCCACTTT. The encoded protein is CATSPRRENNSPLHF.

The table lists this clonotype with many counts. The chain is built from TRBV29-1 and TRBJ2-1; 9 bases align to TRBD1. Trimming cost V 4 bases and J 5 bases; bases outside gene matches: 9. Germline V gives CDR1 SQVTM, CDR2 ANQGSEA. CDR3 length equals 15 residues. CDR3 amino acids: CSVGPKTGGHNEQFF. The CDR3 DNA is TGCAGCGTTGGACCGAAGACAGGGGGGCACAATGAGCAGTTCTTC.

The gene calls are TRBV6-6 and TRBJ2-1; TRBD2 matches at 7 bases. The V and J ends lost 6 bases and 4 bases, in that order; junction bases with no gene match: 9. The CDR3 is 15 residues long. Germline V gene data show CDR1 as MNHNY and CDR2 as SVGAGI (reference sequence). CDR3 in amino acids: CASSPPERGYNEQFF. CDR3 nucleotide sequence: TGTGCCAGCAGCCCCCCAGAGCGGGGATACAATGAGCAGTTCTTC.

This clonotype was detected a few times. The chain is built from TRBV4-2 and TRBJ1-5; a possible D gene is TRBD1 (6 bases). Germline V CDR1 and CDR2: LGHNA, YNFKEQ. With 1 base removed from V and 7 bases from J, the gap between germline ends came to 8 bases. The length of the CDR3 is 13 residues. In nucleotides, the CDR3 is TGTGCCAGCAGCCAAGGAGGGGGGCAGCCCCAGCATTTT. It encodes CASSQGGGQPQHF.

This clonotype was detected many times. The CDR3 spells CATRGGSTNEKLFF. The CDR3 bases are TGTGCCACGAGAGGGGGGTCAACTAATGAAAAACTGTTTTTT. The genes are TRBV10-3 and TRBJ1-4, with D possibly TRBD1 on 6 matching bases. This CDR3 is 14 amino acids long. Trimming removed 10 bases from V and 0 bases from J, with 12 bases in between. Per germline, CDR1 ENHRY and CDR2 SYGVKD.

The chain couples TRBV6-1 to TRBJ1-2; TRBD1 agrees at 12 bases. Germline-derived CDR1 and CDR2 are MNHNS and SASEGT. Trimming took 11 bases from V and 3 from J; bases not matched to a gene: 10. The CDR3 is 15 residues long. CDR3 sequence reads: CAATPGQGAYYGYTF. The CDR3 region has the DNA TGTGCCGCAACCCCGGGACAGGGGGCGTACTATGGCTACACCTTC.

This clonotype was observed many times. The V call is TRBV7-6, the J call TRBJ1-2; D remains ambiguous. The ends were cut back, 1 base at V and 1 base at J, with 7 bases in the middle. CDR1 is SGHVS and CDR2 is FNYEAQ in the germline V gene. The CDR3 covers 14 residues. CDR3 coding DNA: TGTGCCAGCAGCTTAGGGGCCGTTAACTATGGCTACACCTTC. It is translated as CASSLGAVNYGYTF. Based on the CDR3 plus reference TRBV7-6 and TRBJ1-2, the full variable domain is GAGVSQSPRYKVTKRGQDVALRCDPISGHVSLYWYRQALGQGPEFLTYFNYEAQQDKSGLPNDRFSAERPEGSISTLTIQRTEQRDSAMYRCASSLGAVNYGYTFGSGTRLTVV.

The chain has TRBV20-1 and TRBJ1-1; a weak D match, TRBD1 (5 bases). The V and J ends lost 1 base and 3 bases respectively, with 6 bases between them. CDR3 length: 12 residues. Germline-derived CDR1 and CDR2 are DFQATT and SNEGSKA (reference sequence). The CDR3 nucleotides read TGCAGTGCTAGAGCAGGGCACACTGAAGCTTTCTTT. This sequence encodes CSARAGHTEAFF.

The table lists this clonotype with a few counts. This sequence joins TRBV5-8 and TRBJ1-1; 7 bases line up with TRBD1. J was trimmed by 0 bases and V by 4 bases; bases with no gene match: 6. Germline loops: CDR1 SGHTS, CDR2 YDEGEE. The CDR3 loop spans 15 amino acids. CDR3 DNA: TGTGCCAGCAGCGTGTGGGACAGAATGAACACTGAAGCTTTCTTT. This codes for CASSVWDRMNTEAFF. Full variable domain (remainder filled in from reference TRBV5-8 and TRBJ1-1): EAGVTQSPTHLIKTRGQQATLRCSPISGHTSVYWYQQALGLGLQFLLWYDEGEERNRGNFPPRFSGRQFPNYSSELNVNALELEDSALYLCASSVWDRMNTEAFFGQGTRLTVV.

The table lists this clonotype with a few counts. The rearrangement joins TRBV27 to TRBJ2-7; 7 positions agree with TRBD2. CDR3 length: 14 amino acids. Germline loops: CDR1 MNHEY, CDR2 SMNVEV (reference sequence). V was clipped by 3 bases and J by 5 bases; unmatched bases: 7. The CDR3, as DNA: TGTGCCAGCAGTTTTGTCGGGGGGATCGACGAGCAGTACTTC. Protein product: CASSFVGGIDEQYF.

This clonotype showed up just a few times. The chain couples TRBV7-6 to TRBJ2-1, with 15 bases lining up with TRBD2. CDR1 and CDR2 (germline): SGHVS, FNYEAQ. The CDR3 totals 17 residues. V lost 4 bases to trimming and J lost 5 bases; unmatched junction nucleotides: 6. The CDR3 DNA is TGTGCCAGCAGCTCGGGACTAGCGGGAGGCGCAGACAATGAGCAGTTCTTC. This encodes CASSSGLAGGADNEQFF.

V usage is TRBV6-1 and J usage is TRBJ2-1; 7 bases fit TRBD2. J lost 9 bases, V lost 6 bases, and 17 bases had no gene match. The germline V gene encodes CDR1 MNHNS and CDR2 SASEGT. The CDR3 totals 16 residues. CDR3 sequence: CASRRTGTTGLGEQFF. Written as DNA, the CDR3 is TGTGCCAGCAGGCGCACCGGGACTACCGGCCTCGGTGAGCAGTTCTTC.

The chain recombines TRBV29-1 with TRBJ2-1, with a tentative D call TRBD2 (5 bases). V was shortened by 5 bases and J by 0 bases, with 8 bases between the two germline ends. This CDR3 region has 13 residues. The germline V gene has CDR1 SQVTM and CDR2 ANQGSEA. CDR3 in DNA: TGCAGCGTTCTGGGGAGCTCCTACAATGAGCAGTTCTTC. It is translated as CSVLGSSYNEQFF.

The rearrangement uses TRBV27 and TRBJ2-7, with unresolved D. V gave up 4 bases and J gave up 0 bases, with 13 bases separating them. The CDR3 totals 15 residues. The germline CDR1 and CDR2 sequences are MNHEY and SMNVEV (reference sequence). CDR3 residues: CASSYDGLSSYEQYF. DNA of the CDR3: TGTGCCAGCAGTTACGACGGCCTTAGCTCCTACGAGCAGTACTTC.

This clonotype came up many times. The chain is built from TRBV7-2 and TRBJ1-5; D perhaps matches TRBD1 (6 bases). The length of the CDR3 is 20 residues. CDR1 and CDR2 from the germline V gene are SGHTA and FQGNSA. V was cut by 5 bases and J by 0 bases, with 26 bases left in between. The CDR3 protein is CASSPKGSDGQTYSNQPQHF. CDR3 DNA sequence: TGTGCCAGCAGCCCGAAAGGCTCCGATGGACAGACCTATAGCAATCAGCCCCAGCATTTT. The full variable domain, with the rest looked up from reference TRBV7-2 and TRBJ1-5, is GAGVSQSPSNKVTEKGKDVELRCDPISGHTALYWYRQSLGQGLEFLIYFQGNSAPDKSGLPSDRFSAERTGGSVSTLTIQRTQQEDSAVYLCASSPKGSDGQTYSNQPQHFGDGTRLSIL.

This clonotype was counted many times. This chain links TRBV6-5 with TRBJ1-5; tentatively, D is TRBD1 (5 bases). The CDR3 extends over 15 amino acids. The V end lost 2 bases, the J end lost 5 bases, and 13 bases lay between the germline ends. Germline CDR1 reads MNHEY; CDR2 reads SVGAGI. The CDR3 nucleotides read TGTGCCAGCAGTTACACCCCCCAGGGTGATCAGCCCCAGCATTTT. Protein sequence: CASSYTPQGDQPQHF.

This clonotype came up many times. The chain carries TRBV2 and TRBJ1-2, with D uncertain. The length of the CDR3 is 12 residues. Germline values: CDR1 SNHLY, CDR2 FYNNEI. The ends were cut back, 6 bases at V and 8 bases at J, with 13 bases in the middle. The CDR3 spells CASRVITEGYTF. The CDR3 nucleotides are TGTGCCAGCAGAGTGATCACGGAAGGCTACACCTTC.

The chain uses TRBV19 and TRBJ2-6, with 9 bases that match TRBD1. Germline CDR1 is LNHDA and CDR2 is SQIVND (reference sequence). The V and J ends lost 9 bases and 4 bases, in that order; junction bases with no gene match: 10. The CDR3 loop spans 16 amino acids. CDR3 bases: TGTGCCAGCAAGTCCCGGGACAGGGCCGGGGCCAACGTCCTGACTTTC. As protein: CASKSRDRAGANVLTF.

This clonotype turned up a few times. The chain is built from TRBV7-2 and TRBJ1-4; TRBD1 matches at 7 bases. CDR3 length: 14 residues. With V trimmed by 5 bases and J by 8 bases, 8 bases remained unmatched. Germline V gene sequence: CDR1 SGHTA, CDR2 FQGNSA. The CDR3 here is CASSRDRVGEKLFF. The DNA for the CDR3 is TGTGCCAGCAGCCGAGACAGGGTCGGAGAAAAACTGTTTTTT.

The gene calls are TRBV10-3 and TRBJ2-1; 8 bases fit TRBD1. The CDR3 runs 14 residues. Germline V gene sequence: CDR1 ENHRY, CDR2 SYGVKD. The V and J ends lost 3 bases and 7 bases, in that order; junction bases with no gene match: 5. In nucleotides, the CDR3 is TGTGCCATCAGTGACAGGGGGCACGGGAATGAGCAGTTCTTC. This gives the protein CAISDRGHGNEQFF.

V gene TRBV27 combines with J gene TRBJ2-7, with a tentative D call TRBD1 (6 bases). CDR3 length: 14 residues. Deletions cut 5 bases from V and 6 bases from J, with 17 bases between. The germline CDR1 and CDR2 sequences are MNHEY and SMNVEV (reference sequence). This chain's CDR3 is CASSPRTDLGEQYF. CDR3 nucleotides: TGTGCCAGCAGTCCTAGGACAGACTTGGGCGAGCAGTACTTC.

This clonotype has a count of ten or more. The CDR3 loop is CASRPRTSGGFLEQFF. In DNA, the CDR3 is TGTGCCAGCAGGCCGAGGACTAGCGGGGGATTTTTAGAGCAGTTCTTC. The gene calls are TRBV12-3 or TRBV12-4 and TRBJ2-1; 13 positions agree with TRBD2. The V and J ends lost 6 bases and 10 bases, in that order; junction bases with no gene match: 12. This CDR3 region has 16 residues.

In this sample, this clonotype turned up a few times. The chain combines TRBV6-6 with TRBJ1-4, with a tentative D call TRBD1 (5 bases). The CDR3 is 15 amino acids. Germline V gene lookup returns CDR1 MNHNY and CDR2 SVGAGI (reference sequence). Trimming removed 3 bases from V and 5 bases from J, with 13 bases in between. In DNA form, the CDR3 reads TGTGCCAGCAGTTATCCCGGGACGGGAAATGAAAAACTGTTTTTT. It translates to CASSYPGTGNEKLFF.

There are many counts of this clonotype. The chain joins TRBV20-1 to TRBJ2-7; 11 nucleotides agree with TRBD2. The CDR3 has 16 residues. Trimming at V came to 4 bases and at J to 4 bases, leaving 12 bases not matched to a gene. Germline CDR1 DFQATT, CDR2 SNEGSKA (reference sequence). The CDR3 DNA reads as TGCAGTGCTAACCCGACACTAGCGGGAGAGTTATACGAGCAGTACTTC. Translated, it gives CSANPTLAGELYEQYF.

This sequence joins TRBV16 and TRBJ2-7; no definite D call. V lost 7 bases and J lost 2, with 12 bases in between. The germline CDR1 and CDR2 sequences are KGHSY and FQNENV. The CDR3 runs to 13 residues. This CDR3 is CASTPFGTYEQYF. The CDR3, as DNA: TGTGCCAGCACCCCCTTTGGGACCTACGAGCAGTACTTC.